The present T cell receptor beta chain was sequenced within a study of CD8+ T cells in alopecia areata. T lymphocytes (CD4+ and CD8+) were sorted from PBMCs. Trimming pared 4 bases from V and 1 base from J, leaving 6 bases between. The germline CDR1 and CDR2 sequences are SQVTM and ANQGSEA. The CDR3 length is 12 residues. The authors extracted RNA and reverse transcribed it into cDNA as the sequencing template. Data came from immunoSEQ multiplex PCR; TCRdb stores just in-frame clones and leaves some out. The table has 150,000 to 200,000 clones, 55% seen once. Study-wide findings and caveats: Between patients, shared TCR sequences were less clear than in mice. This was possibly due in part to HLA diversity in the patient population. Especially in alopecia totalis/universalis, lesional scalp showed greater clonality than normal scalp did. Scalp data also include sequences from resident alphabeta T cells of normal skin.

A few counts support this clone. Its antigen remains unknown. Material: CD4+ T cells sorted from blood. This clonotype was sampled from a human donor in good health. V gene TRBV29-1 combines with J gene TRBJ2-3; weak D call: TRBD2 (5 bases). The CDR3 DNA reads as TGCAGCGTTGCAGCGGGCACAGATACGCAGTATTTT. This codes for CSVAAGTDTQYF.